The 5 T cell receptor beta chains below were found in one sample sequenced in a study of blood T cell repertoires in COVID-19. Sequenced by immunoSEQ multiplex PCR; TCRdb stores in-frame clones only, minus some. The sample comprises 90,000 to 120,000 clones, around four fifths of which are singletons, and 4% to 5.5% rests with the top ten. The sample taken for sequencing was peripheral blood. All receptors come from a man in his sixties or seventies with acute or convalescent COVID-19.

This clone has only one observation. The rearrangement joins TRBV5-1 to TRBJ2-5, with D possibly TRBD1 on 7 matching bases. The ends were cut back, 3 bases at V and 5 bases at J, with 14 bases in the middle. Germline V gene data show CDR1 as SGHRS and CDR2 as YFSETQ. This CDR3 contains 14 residues. CDR3 amino acids: CASSWQGGTETQYF. CDR3 nucleotide sequence: TGCGCCAGCAGCTGGCAGGGGGGAACTGAGACCCAGTACTTC.

This clone has more than one count but fewer than ten. The chain carries TRBV7-2 and TRBJ2-7, with 13 bases aligning to TRBD2. This CDR3 is 16 amino acids long. Per germline, CDR1 SGHTA and CDR2 FQGNSA. The J segment lost 4 bases and the V segment lost 0 bases, leaving 3 bases of the junction unmatched. CDR3 region: CASSLAGTSGVYEQYF. In nucleotides, the CDR3 is TGTGCCAGCAGCTTAGCTGGGACTAGCGGGGTGTACGAGCAGTACTTC.

This clone has just one count. The junction departs from germline at one end; a sequencing error may be responsible. V and J are TRBV18 and TRBJ1-4; 8 bases align to TRBD1. CDR3 length: 16 amino acids. Germline V CDR1 and CDR2: KGHSH, LQKENI. CDR3 DNA sequence: TGTGCCAGCTCGCCACAGGGACAGGCAACTAATGAAAAACTGTTTTTT. This translates into CASSPQGQATNEKLFF.

The rearrangement joins TRBV13 to TRBJ2-5; D uncertain. The V gene's germline CDR1 is PRHDT and CDR2 FYEKMQ (reference sequence). V lost 1 base and J 2 bases, leaving 5 bases between the germline ends. This CDR3 spans 13 amino acids. CDR3 sequence: CASSLDLQETQYF. The CDR3 DNA sequence: TGTGCCAGCAGCTTAGACCTACAAGAGACCCAGTACTTC. Complete variable domain (other parts from reference TRBV13 and TRBJ2-5): AAGVIQSPRHLIKEKRETATLKCYPIPRHDTVYWYQQGPGQDPQFLISFYEKMQSDKGSIPDRFSAQQFSDYHSELNMSSLELGDSALYFCASSLDLQETQYFGPGTRLLVL.

This chain uses TRBV3-1 (or the pseudogene TRBV3-2) with TRBJ1-4; D is undetermined. This CDR3 is built from 13 residues. Germline values: CDR1 LGHDT, CDR2 YNNKEL (reference sequence). Trimming shortened V by 4 bases and J by 4 bases, and 7 bases separated the two germline ends. The CDR3 protein is CASSPGVNEKLFF. The DNA of the CDR3 is TGTGCCAGCAGCCCAGGTGTTAATGAAAAACTGTTTTTT.